This T cell receptor (beta chain) is drawn from a study of T-cell reconstitution after alpha-beta-depleted transplantation in children. Overall study findings and caveats: After transplant, high TCRbeta diversity at day 60 in some patients arose from surviving recipient T cells and thymic progenitors. T cells produced anew were the main source of T-cell counts and diversity one year after transplant.

This clonotype was observed a few times. Antigen: not known. The authors prepared the TCRbeta library with unique molecular identifiers. TCRdb reprocessed the PCR reads via MiXCR and lists one record per CDR3 protein. The sample shows under 250,000 distinct CDR3 sequences, 5.5% to 7% of them seen only once. Trimming pared 2 bases from V and 0 bases from J, leaving 13 bases between. Germline assignment: CDR1 SGHNT and CDR2 YYREEE (reference sequence). This CDR3 is built from 16 residues. The V and J genes are TRBV5-4 and TRBJ2-3; D is perhaps TRBD2 (5 bases). The source is a boy aged 2 to 10 with acute lymphoblastic leukemia, due to receive a stem cell transplant. Sequenced material: PBMCs, taken before TCRalphabeta/CD19-depleted stem cell transplant. The CDR3 loop reads CASSFGGDASTDTQYF. CDR3 coding DNA: TGTGCCAGCAGCTTCGGAGGTGATGCTAGCACAGATACGCAGTATTTT.